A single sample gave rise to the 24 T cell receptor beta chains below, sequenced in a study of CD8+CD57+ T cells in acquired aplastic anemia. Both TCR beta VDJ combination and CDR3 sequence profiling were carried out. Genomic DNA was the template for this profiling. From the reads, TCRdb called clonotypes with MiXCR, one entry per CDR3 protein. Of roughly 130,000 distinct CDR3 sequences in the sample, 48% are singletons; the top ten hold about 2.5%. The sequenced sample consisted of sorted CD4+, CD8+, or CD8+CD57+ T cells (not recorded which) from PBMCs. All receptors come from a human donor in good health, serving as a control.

The CDR3 is CASSLERAGGYEQYF. DNA for the CDR3: TGTGCCAGCAGCTTAGAACGGGCGGGGGGCTACGAGCAGTACTTC. This chain connects TRBV7-3 to TRBJ2-7; 8 bases fit TRBD2. Per germline, CDR1 SGHTA and CDR2 FQGTGA. V lost 2 bases, J lost 3 bases, and 6 bases stayed unmatched. The CDR3 totals 15 residues.

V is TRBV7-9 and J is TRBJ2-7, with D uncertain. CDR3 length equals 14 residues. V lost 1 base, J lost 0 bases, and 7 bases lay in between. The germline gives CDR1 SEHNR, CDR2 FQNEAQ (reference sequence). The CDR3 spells CASSLDLLSYEQYF. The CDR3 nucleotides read TGTGCCAGCAGCTTAGACTTGCTCTCCTACGAGCAGTACTTC.

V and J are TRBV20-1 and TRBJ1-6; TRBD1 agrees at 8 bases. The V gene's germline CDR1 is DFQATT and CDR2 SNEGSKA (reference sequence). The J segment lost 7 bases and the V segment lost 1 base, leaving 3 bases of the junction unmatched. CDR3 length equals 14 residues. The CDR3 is CSARARQGNSPLHF. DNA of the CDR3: TGCAGTGCTAGAGCTCGACAGGGGAATTCACCCCTCCACTTT.

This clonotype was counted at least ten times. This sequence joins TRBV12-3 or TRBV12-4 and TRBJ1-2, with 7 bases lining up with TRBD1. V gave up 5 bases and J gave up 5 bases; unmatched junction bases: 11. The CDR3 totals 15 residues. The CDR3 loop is CASSATGITRYGYTF. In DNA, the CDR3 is TGTGCCAGCAGTGCGACAGGGATCACCCGGTATGGCTACACCTTC.

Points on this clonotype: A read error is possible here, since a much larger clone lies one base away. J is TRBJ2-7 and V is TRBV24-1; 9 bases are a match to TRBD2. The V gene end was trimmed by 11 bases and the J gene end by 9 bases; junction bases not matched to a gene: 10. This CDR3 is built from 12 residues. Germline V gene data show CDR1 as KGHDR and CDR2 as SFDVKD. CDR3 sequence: CASRGTSHRQYF. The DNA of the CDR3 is TGTGCCAGCCGCGGGACTAGCCATCGGCAGTACTTC.

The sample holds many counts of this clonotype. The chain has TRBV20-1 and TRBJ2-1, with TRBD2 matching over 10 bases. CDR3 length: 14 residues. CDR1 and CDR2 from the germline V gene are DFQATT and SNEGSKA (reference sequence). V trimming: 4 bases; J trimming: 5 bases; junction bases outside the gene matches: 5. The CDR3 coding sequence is TGCAGTGCTACCCTAGCGGGGGTAAACAATGAGCAGTTCTTC. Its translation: CSATLAGVNNEQFF.

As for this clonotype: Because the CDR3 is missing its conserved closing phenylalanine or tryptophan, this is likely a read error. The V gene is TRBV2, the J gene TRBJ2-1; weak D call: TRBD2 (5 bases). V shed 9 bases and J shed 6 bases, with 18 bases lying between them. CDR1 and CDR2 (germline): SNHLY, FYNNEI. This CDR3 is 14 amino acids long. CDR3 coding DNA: TGTGCCAGTGCCCCTGAGGAGGTCCGCAATGAGCAGTTCGTC. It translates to CASAPEEVRNEQFV.

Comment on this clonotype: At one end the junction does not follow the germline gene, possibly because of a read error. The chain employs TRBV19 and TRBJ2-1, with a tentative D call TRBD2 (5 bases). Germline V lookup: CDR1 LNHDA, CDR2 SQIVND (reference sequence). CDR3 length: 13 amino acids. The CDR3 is CASSIPRGGEQFF. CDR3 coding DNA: TGTGCCAGCAGTATCCCACGGGGTGGCGAGCAGTTCTTC.

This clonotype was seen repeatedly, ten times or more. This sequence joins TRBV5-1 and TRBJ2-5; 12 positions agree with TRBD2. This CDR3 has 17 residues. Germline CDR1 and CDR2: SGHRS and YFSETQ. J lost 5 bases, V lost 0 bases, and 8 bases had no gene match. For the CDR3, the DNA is TGCGCCAGCAGCTTGGCCTCTAGCGGGGGGGCCGGGGAGACCCAGTACTTC. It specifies CASSLASSGGAGETQYF. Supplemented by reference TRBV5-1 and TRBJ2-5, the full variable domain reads KAGVTQTPRYLIKTRGQQVTLSCSPISGHRSVSWYQQTPGQGLQFLFEYFSETQRNKGNFPGRFSGRQFSNSRSEMNVSTLELGDSALYLCASSLASSGGAGETQYFGPGTRLLVL.

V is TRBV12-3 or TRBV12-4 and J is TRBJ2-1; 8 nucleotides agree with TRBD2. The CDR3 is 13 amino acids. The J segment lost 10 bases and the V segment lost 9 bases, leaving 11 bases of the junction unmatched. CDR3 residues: CASGAGGRREQFF. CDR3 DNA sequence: TGTGCCAGTGGGGCGGGGGGCCGTCGGGAGCAGTTCTTC.

The CDR3 DNA follows: TGTGCCAGTAGTATAGAAGGCAGGGGGCAAGACGAGCAGTACTTC. Protein product: CASSIEGRGQDEQYF. This sequence joins TRBV19 and TRBJ2-7; 8 bases map to TRBD1. Germline V gene lookup returns CDR1 LNHDA and CDR2 SQIVND (reference sequence). V dropped 0 bases and J dropped 5; count of bases not matched to a gene: 6. The CDR3 length is 15 residues.

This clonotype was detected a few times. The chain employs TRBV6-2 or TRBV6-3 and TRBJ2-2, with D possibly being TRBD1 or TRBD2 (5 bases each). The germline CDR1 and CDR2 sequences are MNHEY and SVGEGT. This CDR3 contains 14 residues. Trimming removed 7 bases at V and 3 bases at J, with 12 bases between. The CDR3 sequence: CASTTGAYTGELFF. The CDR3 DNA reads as TGTGCCAGCACGACCGGGGCATACACCGGGGAGCTGTTTTTT.

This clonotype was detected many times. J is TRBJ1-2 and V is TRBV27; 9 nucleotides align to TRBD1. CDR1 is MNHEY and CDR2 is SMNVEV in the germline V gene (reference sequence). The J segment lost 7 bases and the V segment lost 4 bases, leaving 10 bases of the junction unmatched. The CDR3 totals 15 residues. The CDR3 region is CASSSGDRDLVGYTF. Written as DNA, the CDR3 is TGTGCCAGCAGTTCAGGGGACAGGGATCTCGTTGGCTACACCTTC.

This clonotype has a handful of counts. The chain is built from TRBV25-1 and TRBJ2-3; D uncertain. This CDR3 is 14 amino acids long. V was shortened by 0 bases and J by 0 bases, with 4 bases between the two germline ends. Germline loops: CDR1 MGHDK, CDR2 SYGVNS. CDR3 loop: CASSEYRSTDTQYF. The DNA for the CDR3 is TGTGCCAGCAGTGAATATAGAAGCACAGATACGCAGTATTTT.

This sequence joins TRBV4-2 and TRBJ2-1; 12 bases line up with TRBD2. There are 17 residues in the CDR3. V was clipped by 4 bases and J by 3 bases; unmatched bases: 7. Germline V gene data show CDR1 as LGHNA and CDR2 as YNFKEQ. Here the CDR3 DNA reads TGTGCCAGCAGCCCAACCCAGACTAGCGGGGGCTACAATGAGCAGTTCTTC. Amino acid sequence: CASSPTQTSGGYNEQFF.

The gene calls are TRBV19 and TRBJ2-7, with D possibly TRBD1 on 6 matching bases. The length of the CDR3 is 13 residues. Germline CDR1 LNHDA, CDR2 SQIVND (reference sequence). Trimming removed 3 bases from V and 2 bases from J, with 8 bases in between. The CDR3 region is CASSIQGPYEQYF. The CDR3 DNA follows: TGTGCCAGTAGTATCCAGGGGCCCTACGAGCAGTACTTC.

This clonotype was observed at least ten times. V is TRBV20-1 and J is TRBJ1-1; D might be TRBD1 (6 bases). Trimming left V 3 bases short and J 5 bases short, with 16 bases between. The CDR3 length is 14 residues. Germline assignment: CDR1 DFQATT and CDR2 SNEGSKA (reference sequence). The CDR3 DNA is TGCAGTGCTAGCGCCCCAGGAGGGGGAACTGAAGCTTTCTTT. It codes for CSASAPGGGTEAFF.

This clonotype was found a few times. DNA of the CDR3: TGCAGCGCCGGGACAGCCCCTAACTATGGCTACACCTTC. It specifies CSAGTAPNYGYTF. V gene TRBV29-1 combines with J gene TRBJ1-2; 7 nucleotides match TRBD1. CDR1 is SQVTM, CDR2 ANQGSEA, per germline. The CDR3 consists of 13 residues. Losses at the gene ends were 7 bases for V and 0 bases for J; bases not matched to a gene: 5.

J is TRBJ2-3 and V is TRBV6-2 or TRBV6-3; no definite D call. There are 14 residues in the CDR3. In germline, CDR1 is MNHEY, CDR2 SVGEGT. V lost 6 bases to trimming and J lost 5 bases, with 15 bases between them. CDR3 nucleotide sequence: TGTGCCAGCAGAGCCACGAAAAACCAAGATACGCAGTATTTT. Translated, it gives CASRATKNQDTQYF.

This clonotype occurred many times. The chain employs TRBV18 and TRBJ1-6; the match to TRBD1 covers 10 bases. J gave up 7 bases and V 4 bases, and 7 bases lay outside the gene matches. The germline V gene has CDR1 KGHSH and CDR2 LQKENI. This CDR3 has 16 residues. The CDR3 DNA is TGTGCCAGCTCACTCCATCCGGGACAGGGGAATTCACCCCTCCACTTT. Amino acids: CASSLHPGQGNSPLHF.

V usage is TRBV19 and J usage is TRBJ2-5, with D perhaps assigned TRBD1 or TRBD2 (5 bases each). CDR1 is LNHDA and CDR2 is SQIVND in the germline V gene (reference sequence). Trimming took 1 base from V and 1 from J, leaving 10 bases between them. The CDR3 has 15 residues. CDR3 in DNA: TGTGCCAGTAGTATAGGGGGGACCATCCAAGAGACCCAGTACTTC. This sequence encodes CASSIGGTIQETQYF.

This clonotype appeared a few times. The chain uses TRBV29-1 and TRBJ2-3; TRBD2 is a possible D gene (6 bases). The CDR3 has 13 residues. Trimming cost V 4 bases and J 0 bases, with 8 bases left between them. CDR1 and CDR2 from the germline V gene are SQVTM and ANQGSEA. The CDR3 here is CSVGGTSTDTQYF. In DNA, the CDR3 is TGCAGCGTTGGAGGGACTAGCACAGATACGCAGTATTTT.

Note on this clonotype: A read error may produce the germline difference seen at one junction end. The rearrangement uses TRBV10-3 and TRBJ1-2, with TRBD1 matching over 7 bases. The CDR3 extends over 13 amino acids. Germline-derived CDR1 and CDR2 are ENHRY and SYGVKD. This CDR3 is CAVSGTVNYGYTF. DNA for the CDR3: TGTGCCGTCTCCGGGACAGTTAACTATGGCTACACCTTT.

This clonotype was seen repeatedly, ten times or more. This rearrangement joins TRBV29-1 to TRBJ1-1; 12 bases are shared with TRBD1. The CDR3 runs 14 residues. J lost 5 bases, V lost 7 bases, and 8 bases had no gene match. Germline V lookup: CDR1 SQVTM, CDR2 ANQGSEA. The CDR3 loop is CSAQGQGARTEAFF. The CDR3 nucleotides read TGCAGCGCCCAGGGACAGGGGGCTAGGACTGAAGCTTTCTTT.